Each of the 28 T cell receptor beta chains below was sequenced from the same sample in a study of graft-versus-host responses after intestinal transplantation (dated by TCRdb to 2020 to 2023). The antigens of these receptors remain unknown. The time point label for this specimen denotes: cells obtained before transplantation from donor or recipient. Library prep was done by the immunoSEQ multiplex PCR assay. TCRdb's version of the immuneACCESS table is confined to in-frame rearrangements and falls short of the full clone set. An unresolved V gene accounts for under half of the shortfall where checked; the remainder is of unknown origin. This sample comprises about 70,000 clones, 90% of them detected only once. Less than 5% of the sample goes to the ten largest clones. The starting material was unstimulated CD8+ T cells sorted from spleen or lymph node cells, obtained before transplant. These receptor sequences come from a human donor who was the organ donor for an intestinal transplant.

The chain recombines TRBV2 with TRBJ1-6; D is possibly TRBD1 (6 bases). V gave up 6 bases and J gave up 0 bases, with 12 bases separating them. This CDR3 is built from 16 residues. Germline CDR1 is SNHLY and CDR2 is FYNNEI. In DNA, the CDR3 is TGTGCCAGCAGGCGACAGGCTAGCTCCTATAATTCACCCCTCCACTTT. This encodes CASRRQASSYNSPLHF. Full variable domain (outside the CDR3, taken from reference TRBV2 and TRBJ1-6): EPEVTQTPSHQVTQMGQEVILRCVPISNHLYFYWYRQILGQKVEFLVSFYNNEISEKSEIFDDQFSVERPDGSNFTLKIRSTKLEDSAMYFCASRRQASSYNSPLHFGNGTRLTVT.

This chain uses TRBV5-4 with TRBJ1-6; TRBD1 aligns across 8 bases. Germline V CDR1 and CDR2: SGHNT, YYREEE (reference sequence). Trimming removed 4 bases from V and 4 bases from J; junction bases left unmatched: 13. The CDR3 totals 18 residues. The CDR3 DNA follows: TGTGCCAGCAGCATCGGACAGGGAAGCTCCTTATATAATTCACCCCTCCACTTT. This translates into CASSIGQGSSLYNSPLHF. Variable domain in full (rest from reference TRBV5-4 and TRBJ1-6): ETGVTQSPTHLIKTRGQQVTLRCSSQSGHNTVSWYQQALGQGPQFIFQYYREEENGRGNFPPRFSGLQFPNYSSELNVNALELDDSALYLCASSIGQGSSLYNSPLHFGNGTRLTVT.

The chain couples TRBV19 to TRBJ1-1; the D gene is possibly TRBD1 (6 bases). Germline loops: CDR1 LNHDA, CDR2 SQIVND (reference sequence). The CDR3 sequence is 15 residues long. V lost 3 bases and J lost 3, with 14 bases in between. The CDR3 spells CASSIIGSGDTEAFF. CDR3 in DNA: TGTGCCAGTAGTATTATCGGGTCAGGGGACACTGAAGCTTTCTTT.

This clone has a handful of counts. V and J are TRBV7-9 and TRBJ1-2; maybe TRBD1 (5 bases). V lost 3 bases and J 7 bases, leaving 6 bases between the germline ends. The CDR3 covers 11 residues. Germline CDR1 reads SEHNR; CDR2 reads FQNEAQ (reference sequence). CDR3 nucleotide sequence: TGTGCCAGCAGCTTTGGGGCTGGCTACACCTTC. Translating it yields CASSFGAGYTF.

The genes are TRBV6-1 and TRBJ2-7; possible D gene TRBD1, 5 bases. V was pared by 4 bases and J by 1 base, with 11 bases between. CDR1 is MNHNS and CDR2 is SASEGT in the germline V gene. The CDR3 has 14 residues. CDR3 in amino acids: CASSGYNRSYEQYV. CDR3 nucleotides: TGTGCCAGCAGTGGATACAACAGGTCCTACGAGCAGTACGTC.

The rearrangement links TRBV15 to TRBJ1-1; D is unresolved. This CDR3 has 12 amino acids. Germline CDR1 and CDR2: LNHNV and YYDKDF (reference sequence). Trimming shortened V by 2 bases and J by 10 bases, and 11 bases separated the two germline ends. DNA for the CDR3: TGTGCCACCAGCAGACATACCCGGGGAGCTTTCTTT. Protein: CATSRHTRGAFF.

The chain couples TRBV25-1 to TRBJ1-1, with TRBD1 identical over 11 bases. J gave up 4 bases and V 4 bases, and 5 bases lay outside the gene matches. This CDR3 has 15 residues. Germline V gene lookup returns CDR1 MGHDK and CDR2 SYGVNS. CDR3 in DNA: TGTGCCAGCAGTGGGACAGGGGGCGCCGGCACTGAAGCTTTCTTT. Its protein is CASSGTGGAGTEAFF.

The rearrangement uses TRBV10-3 and TRBJ2-1, with 13 positions matching TRBD2. The V segment lost 7 bases and the J segment 9 bases; nucleotides outside the gene matches: 6. The CDR3 extends over 14 amino acids. Germline CDR1 ENHRY, CDR2 SYGVKD. The CDR3 region has the DNA TGTGCCATCATGTCGGGACTAGCGGGGAGTGAGCAGTTCTTC. Protein product: CAIMSGLAGSEQFF.

This chain joins TRBV7-9 and TRBJ1-1, with D possibly TRBD1 on 6 matching bases. There are 16 residues in the CDR3. V was trimmed by 3 bases and J by 1 base, leaving 15 bases between them. The germline CDR1 and CDR2 sequences are SEHNR and FQNEAQ (reference sequence). The chain's CDR3 is CASSFWQGPSNTEAFF. The CDR3 coding sequence is TGTGCCAGCAGCTTCTGGCAGGGGCCTTCGAACACTGAAGCTTTCTTT.

The CDR3 nucleotides read TGTGCCAGTAGCCACGGGGACATCCCTGAAGCTTTCTTT. Amino acid sequence: CASSHGDIPEAFF. V usage is TRBV19 and J usage is TRBJ1-1; possible D gene TRBD1, 6 bases. Germline CDR1 reads LNHDA; CDR2 reads SQIVND (reference sequence). Deletions cut 6 bases from V and 6 bases from J, with 14 bases between. The CDR3 length is 13 residues.

This chain uses TRBV6-1 with TRBJ2-7; 8 nucleotides agree with TRBD2. Germline lookup yields CDR1 MNHNS and CDR2 SASEGT. V lost 6 bases to trimming and J lost 4 bases; unmatched junction nucleotides: 11. The CDR3 totals 15 residues. The CDR3 region has the DNA TGTGCCAGCAGAGCCGGGACGGGGGGGCATTACGAGCAGTACGTC. Translation gives CASRAGTGGHYEQYV.

The chain is built from TRBV2 and TRBJ2-5, with TRBD2 identical over 8 bases. The CDR3 runs 18 residues. The germline gives CDR1 SNHLY, CDR2 FYNNEI. With 5 bases clipped from V and 4 bases from J, the junction kept 18 bases outside the gene matches. The CDR3 nucleotides read TGTGCCAGCAGTAGTGTGGTAGCGGGGCCGGCTAATAGAGAGACCCAGTACTTC. The encoded protein is CASSSVVAGPANRETQYF. Complete variable domain (other parts from reference TRBV2 and TRBJ2-5): EPEVTQTPSHQVTQMGQEVILRCVPISNHLYFYWYRQILGQKVEFLVSFYNNEISEKSEIFDDQFSVERPDGSNFTLKIRSTKLEDSAMYFCASSSVVAGPANRETQYFGPGTRLLVL.

This clone has only one observation. This chain links TRBV5-6 with TRBJ1-6; D gene unclear. V dropped 6 bases and J dropped 8 bases, with 24 bases sitting between them. The V gene's germline CDR1 is SGHDT and CDR2 YYEEEE. The CDR3 sequence is 17 residues long. CDR3 sequence reads: CASTSAEVSNPDSPLHF. The CDR3 DNA reads as TGTGCCAGCACCTCGGCGGAGGTTTCCAATCCCGATTCACCCCTCCACTTT.

The J gene is TRBJ2-5, the V gene TRBV28; 11 nucleotides align to TRBD2. Per the germline V gene, CDR1 is MDHEN and CDR2 is SYDVKM. With V trimmed by 1 base and J by 0 bases, 1 base remained unmatched. CDR3 size: 16 residues. The CDR3 reads CASSLFSGGDQETQYF. In DNA form, the CDR3 reads TGTGCCAGCAGTTTATTTAGCGGGGGGGACCAAGAGACCCAGTACTTC.

The CDR3 loop reads CASRKDRGITPNTEAFF. CDR3 bases: TGTGCCAGCAGAAAAGACAGGGGCATAACACCAAACACTGAAGCTTTCTTT. This chain connects TRBV28 to TRBJ1-1; 8 nucleotides line up with TRBD1. The V segment lost 6 bases and the J segment 2 bases; nucleotides outside the gene matches: 14. CDR1 and CDR2 from the germline V gene are MDHEN and SYDVKM. This CDR3 is 17 amino acids long.

The V and J genes are TRBV7-2 and TRBJ2-2; 7 nucleotides line up with TRBD1. This CDR3 is built from 15 residues. Germline loops: CDR1 SGHTA, CDR2 FQGNSA. With V trimmed by 2 bases and J by 4 bases, 4 bases remained unmatched. CDR3 sequence: CASSLIAGGTGELFF. The CDR3, as DNA: TGTGCCAGCAGCTTAATCGCAGGGGGCACCGGGGAGCTGTTTTTT.

This clone was counted once. This chain links TRBV4-2 with TRBJ2-2, with 9 bases aligning to TRBD2. CDR3 size: 16 residues. V dropped 3 bases and J dropped 7; count of bases not matched to a gene: 9. From germline, CDR1 is LGHNA and CDR2 YNFKEQ. The DNA for the CDR3 is TGTGCCAGCAGCCAGCGGGGCGGGGGGGCTGTCGGGGAGCTGTTTTTT. Its protein product is CASSQRGGGAVGELFF.

This rearrangement joins TRBV5-6 to TRBJ2-7; 8 bases match TRBD1. Germline-derived CDR1 and CDR2 are SGHDT and YYEEEE. The ends lost 3 bases at V and 3 bases at J; junction bases unmatched: 8. The CDR3 extends over 15 amino acids. CDR3 loop: CASSSTGQVFYEQYV. In nucleotides, the CDR3 is TGTGCCAGCAGCTCTACGGGACAGGTCTTCTACGAGCAGTACGTC.

This clone was picked up a small number of times. The chain couples TRBV10-3 to TRBJ1-5; no clear D. The CDR3 is 17 amino acids. Germline CDR1 is ENHRY and CDR2 is SYGVKD. Trimming shortened V by 0 bases and J by 0 bases, and 12 bases separated the two germline ends. CDR3 DNA sequence: TGTGCCATCAGTGAGTCGATGGGCAGGTCTAGCAATCAGCCCCAGCATTTT. Translated, it gives CAISESMGRSSNQPQHF.

The J gene is TRBJ2-1, the V gene TRBV28, with 7 bases matching TRBD2. This CDR3 is built from 14 residues. V shed 4 bases, J shed 4 bases, and the junction held 4 bases outside the gene matches. CDR1 and CDR2 (germline): MDHEN, SYDVKM. The chain's CDR3 is CASSSERGYNEQFF. CDR3 nucleotides: TGTGCCAGCAGTTCTGAGCGGGGTTACAATGAGCAGTTCTTC.

The CDR3 is CARGEGDLNTEAFF. CDR3 nucleotides: TGTGCCAGGGGGGAGGGGGACTTGAACACTGAAGCTTTCTTT. The rearrangement uses TRBV2 and TRBJ1-1; D may be TRBD1 (6 bases). Germline V gene lookup returns CDR1 SNHLY and CDR2 FYNNEI. The CDR3 covers 14 residues. V lost 9 bases and J lost 0, with 14 bases in between.

The V and J genes are TRBV9 and TRBJ1-1; weak D call: TRBD1 (5 bases). Trimming cost V 0 bases and J 1 base, with 10 bases left between them. Germline-derived CDR1 and CDR2 are SGDLS and YYNGEE. This CDR3 spans 15 amino acids. The CDR3 DNA reads as TGTGCCAGCAGCGTAGAGGGGCAGCCGAACACTGAAGCTTTCTTT. It codes for CASSVEGQPNTEAFF.

This clone was counted a single time. The rearrangement links TRBV4-2 to TRBJ1-6; D possibly corresponds to TRBD1 (5 bases). The V gene lost 0 bases and the J gene lost 10 bases, with 13 bases spanning the gap. The CDR3 is made up of 15 amino acids. Per germline, CDR1 LGHNA and CDR2 YNFKEQ. CDR3 amino acids: CASSQEFQGGSPLHF. Here the CDR3 DNA reads TGTGCCAGCAGCCAAGAATTTCAGGGTGGATCACCCCTCCACTTT.

This chain uses TRBV6-1 with TRBJ2-1, with 8 bases matching TRBD2. The V and J ends lost 2 bases and 0 bases, in that order; junction bases with no gene match: 18. The CDR3 consists of 21 residues. Germline assignment: CDR1 MNHNS and CDR2 SASEGT. The CDR3 nucleotides are TGTGCCAGCAGTGAAATGGGGGGAAGCGGGGGAGCCCAAATCTCCTACAATGAGCAGTTCTTC. Protein: CASSEMGGSGGAQISYNEQFF.

The V call is TRBV27, the J call TRBJ2-1, with 12 bases matching TRBD2. The CDR3 has 17 residues. CDR1 is MNHEY, CDR2 SMNVEV, per germline (reference sequence). With V trimmed by 0 bases and J by 2 bases, 2 bases remained unmatched. The CDR3 here is CASSLSLAGGPYNEQFF. Written as DNA, the CDR3 is TGTGCCAGCAGTTTATCGCTAGCGGGGGGGCCCTACAATGAGCAGTTCTTC.

This clone came up once. Written as DNA, the CDR3 is TGTGCCAGCAGCCGCAGGGATGGCTACACTGAAGCTTTCTTT. Translated: CASSRRDGYTEAFF. The chain is built from TRBV6-5 and TRBJ1-1; a weak D match, TRBD1 (5 bases). Per the germline V gene, CDR1 is MNHEY and CDR2 is SVGAGI. V was pared by 6 bases and J by 3 bases, with 14 bases between. This CDR3 is 14 amino acids long.

This chain joins TRBV27 and TRBJ2-3; weak D call: TRBD1 (6 bases). The V gene lost 3 bases and the J gene lost 0 bases, with 16 bases spanning the gap. The germline CDR1 and CDR2 sequences are MNHEY and SMNVEV (reference sequence). The CDR3 spans 17 residues. CDR3 sequence: CASSFTGMVPSTDTQYF. CDR3 nucleotides: TGTGCCAGCAGTTTTACAGGGATGGTTCCTAGCACAGATACGCAGTATTTT.

This chain links TRBV7-9 with TRBJ2-2; no reliable D call. Germline V CDR1 and CDR2: SEHNR, FQNEAQ (reference sequence). This CDR3 has 15 residues. V lost 5 bases and J 4 bases, leaving 14 bases between the germline ends. CDR3 region: CASSPGGSLTGELFF. CDR3 nucleotide sequence: TGTGCCAGCAGCCCAGGTGGCAGCCTCACCGGGGAGCTGTTTTTT.